Included here is one T cell receptor beta chain sequence, with context. The data stem from a study of radiotherapy plus CTLA-4 blockade in lung cancer. The assay was immunoSEQ multiplex PCR, and TCRdb's table has in-frame clones only and misses some. The sample holds roughly 80,000 clones; around 76% are singletons and the top ten take approximately 3.9%. The material was peripheral blood, obtained from a patient treated with radiotherapy plus ipilimumab. The sequence was obtained from a human donor with non-small cell lung cancer who had a partial response to radiotherapy plus ipilimumab. Some clones in this sample may be carry-over from other donors' samples.

CDR3 protein: CASSLEGRGGTEAFF. CDR3 in DNA: TGTGCCAGCAGCTTGGAGGGGCGCGGGGGCACTGAAGCTTTCTTT. The chain carries TRBV5-4 and TRBJ1-1, with a tentative D call TRBD1 (5 bases). CDR1 is SGHNT and CDR2 is YYREEE in the germline V gene (reference sequence). V dropped 0 bases and J dropped 4 bases, with 13 bases sitting between them. CDR3 size: 15 residues.